These 8 T cell receptor beta chains came from one sample sequenced in a study of technical replicates of blood from a few donors. Sequencing was performed with immunoSEQ multiplex PCR; in TCRdb, only in-frame clones are kept and a portion is missing. The sample has some 81,000 clones, about 91% seen once; the top ten hold 0.25%. The sequencing sample was made of T cells isolated from PBMCs. These receptors were taken from a human donor in good health.

This clone appeared once. This sequence joins TRBV4-1 and TRBJ2-7, with D unclear. The germline V gene has CDR1 MGHRA and CDR2 YSYEKL. V lost 6 bases and J 3 bases, leaving 15 bases between the germline ends. This CDR3 region has 14 residues. CDR3 region: CASSPVPYLYEQYF. CDR3 DNA: TGCGCCAGCAGTCCGGTCCCTTACCTCTACGAGCAGTACTTC.

The genes are TRBV6-1 and TRBJ1-4, with TRBD1 identical over 9 bases. V was pared by 3 bases and J by 7 bases, with 6 bases of the junction left unmatched. Per germline, CDR1 MNHNS and CDR2 SASEGT. The CDR3 contains 15 residues. The CDR3 DNA sequence: TGTGCCAGCAGTGACCCGGGACAGGGAAGTGAAAAACTGTTTTTT. Protein: CASSDPGQGSEKLFF.

This chain joins TRBV5-1 and TRBJ2-1; D not resolved. This CDR3 comprises 16 residues. V was pared by 0 bases and J by 0 bases, with 10 bases between. Germline-derived CDR1 and CDR2 are SGHRS and YFSETQ. CDR3 sequence (DNA): TGCGCCAGCAGCTTGGACCTTCTGAGCTCCTACAATGAGCAGTTCTTC. This sequence encodes CASSLDLLSSYNEQFF. Supplemented by reference TRBV5-1 and TRBJ2-1, the full variable domain reads KAGVTQTPRYLIKTRGQQVTLSCSPISGHRSVSWYQQTPGQGLQFLFEYFSETQRNKGNFPGRFSGRQFSNSRSEMNVSTLELGDSALYLCASSLDLLSSYNEQFFGPGTRLTVL.

This chain uses TRBV6-5 with TRBJ2-7, with D perhaps matching TRBD2 (5 bases). This CDR3 spans 15 amino acids. V shed 0 bases and J shed 3 bases, with 12 bases lying between them. The germline CDR1 and CDR2 sequences are MNHEY and SVGAGI. The chain's CDR3 is CASSYSPTSVYEQYF. The CDR3 nucleotides read TGTGCCAGCAGTTACTCCCCTACTAGTGTCTACGAGCAGTACTTC.

The rearrangement joins TRBV7-3 to TRBJ2-1, with TRBD1 as a possible D gene (6 bases). Germline V gene sequence: CDR1 SGHTA, CDR2 FQGTGA. Between the trimmed V and J ends, which lost 5 bases and 10 bases, there was a span of 15 bases. The CDR3 extends over 13 amino acids. The DNA of the CDR3 is TGTGCCAGCAGCGAAATAACAGGGAACGAGCAGTTCTTC. The encoded protein is CASSEITGNEQFF.

This chain joins TRBV4-1 and TRBJ2-5; unclear D gene. V was clipped by 0 bases and J by 1 base, with 9 bases between them. The CDR3 covers 15 residues. The V gene's germline CDR1 is MGHRA and CDR2 YSYEKL. The CDR3 DNA reads TGCGCCAGCAGCCAAGAGAAGCAGCGCCAAGAGACCCAGTACTTC. It translates to CASSQEKQRQETQYF.

This chain links TRBV7-9 with TRBJ2-1; TRBD2 matches at 11 bases. In germline, CDR1 is SEHNR, CDR2 FQNEAQ (reference sequence). The CDR3 runs 16 residues. Trimming took 5 bases from V and 1 from J; bases not matched to a gene: 4. The CDR3 region is CASSTRLAGSYNEQFF. In DNA form, the CDR3 reads TGTGCCAGCAGCACCCGACTAGCGGGGTCCTACAATGAGCAGTTCTTC.

This clone appeared a single time. This chain joins TRBV9 and TRBJ2-6; 10 nucleotides match TRBD1. CDR3 length: 18 amino acids. With V trimmed by 2 bases and J by 2 bases, 7 bases remained unmatched. The germline V gene has CDR1 SGDLS and CDR2 YYNGEE. CDR3 DNA sequence: TGTGCCAGCAGCGTTCTCGGACAGGGGGGTCCTGGGGCCAACGTCCTGACTTTC. This encodes CASSVLGQGGPGANVLTF.